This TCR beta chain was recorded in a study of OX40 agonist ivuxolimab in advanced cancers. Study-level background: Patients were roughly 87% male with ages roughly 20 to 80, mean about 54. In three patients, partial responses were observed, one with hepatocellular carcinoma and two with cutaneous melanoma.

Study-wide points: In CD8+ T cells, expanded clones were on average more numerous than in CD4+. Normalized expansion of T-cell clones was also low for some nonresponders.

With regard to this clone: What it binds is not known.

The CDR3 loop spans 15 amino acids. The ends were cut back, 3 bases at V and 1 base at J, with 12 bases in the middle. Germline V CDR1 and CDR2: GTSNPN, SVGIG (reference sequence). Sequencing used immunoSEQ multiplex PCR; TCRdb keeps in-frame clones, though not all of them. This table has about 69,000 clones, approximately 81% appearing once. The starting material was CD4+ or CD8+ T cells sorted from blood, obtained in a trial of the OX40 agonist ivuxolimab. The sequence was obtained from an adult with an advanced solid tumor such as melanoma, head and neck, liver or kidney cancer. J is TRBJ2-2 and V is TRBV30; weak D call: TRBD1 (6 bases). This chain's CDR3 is CAWRRTGLNTGELFF. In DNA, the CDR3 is TGTGCCTGGAGGCGAACAGGGCTGAACACCGGGGAGCTGTTTTTT.